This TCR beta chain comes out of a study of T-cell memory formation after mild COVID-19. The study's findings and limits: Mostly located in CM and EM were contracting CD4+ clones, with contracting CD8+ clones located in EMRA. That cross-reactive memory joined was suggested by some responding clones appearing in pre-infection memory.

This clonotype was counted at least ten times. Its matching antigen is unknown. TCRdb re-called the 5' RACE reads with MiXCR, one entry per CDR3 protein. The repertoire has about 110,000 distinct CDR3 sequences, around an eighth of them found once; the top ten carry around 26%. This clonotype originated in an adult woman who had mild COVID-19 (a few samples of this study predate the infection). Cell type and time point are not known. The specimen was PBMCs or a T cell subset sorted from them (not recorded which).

CDR3 residues: CASSPRRFNEQFF. In DNA, the CDR3 is TGTGCCAGCAGCCCGAGAAGGTTCAATGAGCAGTTCTTC. This rearrangement joins TRBV7-9 to TRBJ2-1, with no clear D. Trimming pared 5 bases from V and 6 bases from J, leaving 11 bases between. Germline CDR1 is SEHNR and CDR2 is FQNEAQ (reference sequence). The CDR3 is 13 amino acids.